Below are 22 T cell receptor beta chains sequenced from a single sample in a study of T-cell memory formation after mild COVID-19. MiXCR was run by TCRdb on the 5' RACE reads, yielding one entry per CDR3 protein. The sample includes some 320,000 distinct CDR3 sequences, 15% to 20% seen only once; the top ten take approximately 20%. Specimen: PBMCs or a T cell subset sorted from them (not recorded which). These receptors originate from a man younger than 30 who had mild COVID-19 (a few samples of this study predate the infection). Cell type and time point are not known.

This clonotype was seen a few times. The genes are TRBV6-5 and TRBJ2-7; 9 positions match TRBD1. Germline CDR1 and CDR2: MNHEY and SVGAGI. The trim removed 4 bases at V and 5 bases at J, leaving 3 bases unmatched. This CDR3 has 13 amino acids. The CDR3 coding sequence is TGTGCCAGCAGTTTAGGACAGGGGAACGAGCAGTACGTC. It specifies CASSLGQGNEQYV.

This clonotype appeared a few times. The chain is built from TRBV7-2 and TRBJ2-5; D call uncertain. Germline V lookup: CDR1 SGHTA, CDR2 FQGNSA. Between the trimmed V and J ends, which lost 2 bases and 5 bases, there was a span of 15 bases. This CDR3 has 15 residues. CDR3: CASSLQVAVGETQYF. The CDR3 coding sequence is TGTGCCAGCAGCTTACAAGTCGCAGTGGGGGAGACCCAGTACTTC. The whole variable domain, filled in from reference TRBV7-2 and TRBJ2-5, reads GAGVSQSPSNKVTEKGKDVELRCDPISGHTALYWYRQSLGQGLEFLIYFQGNSAPDKSGLPSDRFSAERTGGSVSTLTIQRTQQEDSAVYLCASSLQVAVGETQYFGPGTRLLVL.

The V gene is TRBV6-6, the J gene TRBJ1-5, with D perhaps matching TRBD1 (6 bases). Germline values: CDR1 MNHNY, CDR2 SVGAGI (reference sequence). The CDR3 covers 18 residues. The V gene lost 10 bases and the J gene lost 0 bases, with 25 bases spanning the gap. In nucleotides, the CDR3 is TGTGCCACAAGGGGTCAAGGACAGCTTTCGTATAGCAATCAGCCCCAGCATTTT. This encodes CATRGQGQLSYSNQPQHF.

J is TRBJ1-2 and V is TRBV6-1; D gene ambiguous. V was shortened by 3 bases and J by 7 bases, with 12 bases between the two germline ends. CDR3 length: 13 residues. Per germline, CDR1 MNHNS and CDR2 SASEGT. The DNA for the CDR3 is TGTGCCAGCAGTGACCAGATAGAATCTGGCTACACCTTC. Amino acids: CASSDQIESGYTF.

The rearrangement links TRBV7-2 to TRBJ2-7; tentatively, D is TRBD2 (5 bases). With 5 bases removed from V and 6 bases from J, the gap between germline ends came to 14 bases. Per the germline V gene, CDR1 is SGHTA and CDR2 is FQGNSA. The CDR3 consists of 13 residues. CDR3 region: CASSPQPRGEQYV. The CDR3 bases are TGTGCCAGCAGCCCACAACCACGGGGCGAGCAGTACGTC.

The chain combines TRBV7-2 with TRBJ1-1, with D possibly matching TRBD1 (5 bases). CDR3 length: 13 residues. V was cut by 1 base and J by 8 bases, with 11 bases left in between. The germline CDR1 and CDR2 sequences are SGHTA and FQGNSA. CDR3 loop: CASSLERQGEAFF. DNA for the CDR3: TGTGCCAGCAGCTTAGAGAGGCAGGGCGAAGCTTTCTTT. Full variable domain (remainder filled in from reference TRBV7-2 and TRBJ1-1): GAGVSQSPSNKVTEKGKDVELRCDPISGHTALYWYRQSLGQGLEFLIYFQGNSAPDKSGLPSDRFSAERTGGSVSTLTIQRTQQEDSAVYLCASSLERQGEAFFGQGTRLTVV.

The chain links TRBV5-1 to TRBJ1-2; 9 bases fit TRBD1. CDR1 and CDR2 from the germline V gene are SGHRS and YFSETQ. This CDR3 spans 14 amino acids. V was pared by 0 bases and J by 6 bases, with 3 bases of the junction left unmatched. The CDR3 coding sequence is TGCGCCAGCAGCTTGGTGACAGGGGGACATGGCTACACCTTC. Translating it yields CASSLVTGGHGYTF.

The V gene is TRBV4-1, the J gene TRBJ1-6, with 7 bases matching TRBD1. The CDR3 consists of 16 residues. Trimming removed 1 base from V and 7 bases from J; junction bases left unmatched: 7. The germline gives CDR1 MGHRA, CDR2 YSYEKL. The CDR3 reads CASSQVADRRNSPLHF. The DNA for the CDR3 is TGCGCCAGCAGCCAAGTCGCGGACAGGAGGAATTCACCCCTCCACTTT.

In this sample, this clonotype turned up a few times. The rearrangement links TRBV7-2 to TRBJ1-2, with a weak D call TRBD1 (5 bases). The CDR3 runs to 13 residues. V lost 1 base, J lost 6 bases, and 9 bases lay in between. Germline loops: CDR1 SGHTA, CDR2 FQGNSA. The CDR3 protein is CASSLVGGNGYTF. DNA for the CDR3: TGTGCCAGCAGCTTAGTTGGGGGGAATGGCTACACCTTC.

The V call is TRBV5-1, the J call TRBJ2-5; 8 bases line up with TRBD1. Germline CDR1 and CDR2: SGHRS and YFSETQ. The CDR3 is 15 amino acids. The junction had 7 bases not matched to a gene; V was cut back by 4 bases and J by 2 bases. The CDR3, as DNA: TGCGCCAGCAGCCTCCTGGGACAGGAGCAAGAGACCCAGTACTTC. The encoded protein is CASSLLGQEQETQYF.

This clonotype came up a few times. As DNA, the CDR3 is TGTGCCAGCATGGGCGGGGCCAACGTCCTGACTTTC. Translated, it gives CASMGGANVLTF. The genes are TRBV12-3 or TRBV12-4 and TRBJ2-6; the D is unclear. The V end lost 7 bases, the J end lost 4 bases, and 5 bases lay between the germline ends. This CDR3 is built from 12 residues.

The V and J genes are TRBV29-1 and TRBJ1-1; D may be TRBD1 (6 bases). CDR1 is SQVTM and CDR2 is ANQGSEA in the germline V gene. Trimming took 4 bases from V and 1 from J, leaving 10 bases between them. CDR3 length: 13 amino acids. CDR3 residues: CSVAGQTNTEAFF. The CDR3 DNA is TGCAGCGTTGCCGGACAGACGAACACTGAAGCTTTCTTT.

This clonotype has only a few counts. The chain has TRBV4-3 and TRBJ2-2; TRBD2 might be the D (6 bases). Germline V CDR1 and CDR2: LGHNA, YSLEER. The CDR3 sequence is 14 residues long. Trimming took 4 bases from V and 6 from J, leaving 12 bases between them. The chain's CDR3 is CASSPGRWSGELFF. CDR3 sequence (DNA): TGCGCCAGCAGCCCAGGGAGGTGGTCCGGGGAGCTGTTTTTT.

This clonotype appeared a few times. The chain combines TRBV4-2 with TRBJ2-5, with D perhaps being TRBD1 or TRBD2 (5 bases each). Germline CDR1 LGHNA, CDR2 YNFKEQ. Trimming removed 0 bases from V and 3 bases from J, with 11 bases in between. The CDR3 totals 15 residues. The CDR3 DNA is TGTGCCAGCAGCCAAGAGGGGGAGCGAAAAGAGACCCAGTACTTC. Protein sequence: CASSQEGERKETQYF.

The table lists this clonotype with a few counts. The chain joins TRBV20-1 to TRBJ2-5; D gene ambiguous. Germline V lookup: CDR1 DFQATT, CDR2 SNEGSKA (reference sequence). The CDR3 sequence is 13 residues long. Deletions cut 3 bases from V and 1 base from J, with 9 bases between. In DNA form, the CDR3 reads TGCAGTGCTAGTAGACGACCCCAAGAGACCCAGTACTTC. It specifies CSASRRPQETQYF.

This chain joins TRBV12-3 or TRBV12-4 and TRBJ2-4; 7 bases line up with TRBD1. There are 14 residues in the CDR3. Trimming cost V 3 bases and J 1 base; bases outside gene matches: 0. As DNA, the CDR3 is TGTGCCAGCAGTTTCAGGGGGGCCAAAAACATTCAGTACTTC. Amino acids: CASSFRGAKNIQYF.

This clonotype was picked up many times. The rearrangement links TRBV5-1 to TRBJ1-1; 8 nucleotides agree with TRBD1. The CDR3 is 14 residues long. V lost 3 bases, J lost 4 bases, and 5 bases stayed unmatched. The germline gives CDR1 SGHRS, CDR2 YFSETQ. The CDR3 coding sequence is TGCGCCAGCAGCTCGGACAGGGTTGGCACTGAAGCTTTCTTT. It codes for CASSSDRVGTEAFF. Supplemented by reference TRBV5-1 and TRBJ1-1, the full variable domain reads KAGVTQTPRYLIKTRGQQVTLSCSPISGHRSVSWYQQTPGQGLQFLFEYFSETQRNKGNFPGRFSGRQFSNSRSEMNVSTLELGDSALYLCASSSDRVGTEAFFGQGTRLTVV.

This clonotype has more than one count but fewer than ten. The rearrangement uses TRBV12-3 or TRBV12-4 and TRBJ1-2, with TRBD1 matching 9 bases. This CDR3 region has 15 residues. V shed 5 bases, J shed 2 bases, and the junction held 6 bases outside the gene matches. The DNA for the CDR3 is TGTGCCAGCAGTGCCGCCGGGACAGGGAACTATGGCTACACCTTC. This encodes CASSAAGTGNYGYTF.

The chain employs TRBV5-5 and TRBJ1-1; 7 positions agree with TRBD1. Germline-derived CDR1 and CDR2 are SGHKS and YYEKEE (reference sequence). V dropped 5 bases and J dropped 5; count of bases not matched to a gene: 6. CDR3 length: 13 residues. The DNA for the CDR3 is TGTGCCAGCAGACGAGACAGGGCTACTGAAGCTTTCTTT. Translating it yields CASRRDRATEAFF.

The chain links TRBV21-1 to TRBJ2-7; the table's D gene call, TRBD1, was not cross checked with the DNA. TRBV21-1 is given as a pseudogene. The CDR3 consists of 12 residues. CDR3 nucleotides: TGTGCCACTCAGACCCAGGGCTACGAGCAGTACTTC. Protein product: CATQTQGYEQYF.

Only a few counts were recorded for this clonotype. The rearrangement joins TRBV12-3 or TRBV12-4 to TRBJ1-2; 10 bases fit TRBD1. This CDR3 contains 15 residues. V dropped 6 bases and J dropped 0; count of bases not matched to a gene: 4. The CDR3 sequence: CASRLTGGTNYGYTF. The CDR3 DNA reads TGTGCCAGCAGGCTGACAGGGGGCACTAACTATGGCTACACCTTC.

This clonotype was seen a few times. V gene TRBV6-5 combines with J gene TRBJ2-3, with D maybe TRBD2 (6 bases). This CDR3 has 14 amino acids. Trimming took off 6 bases at V and 3 bases at J, with 13 bases between the two ends. Germline V lookup: CDR1 MNHEY, CDR2 SVGAGI. CDR3 sequence reads: CASRRGLITDTQYF. The CDR3 bases are TGTGCCAGCAGAAGGGGACTTATAACAGATACGCAGTATTTT.